This is a list of T cell receptor beta chains from one sample in a study of cytomegalovirus exposure and HLA in healthy donors. This table comes from immunoSEQ multiplex PCR, and its TCRdb copy is limited to in-frame clones, with some not included. The table records more than 95,000 clones, 66% of them present only once. What was sequenced was PBMCs. These receptors all come from a woman in her forties or fifties in good health and CMV-seronegative. The CDR3 runs from the conserved cysteine through the conserved F or W. A D gene is named only where the DNA matches it firmly. Clone sizes are given selectively: once, few, many, or a class where the clone is expanded.

j_call clone_size d_call v_call cdr3_aa cdr3_nt
TRBJ2-7 once . TRBV5-1 CASSLSVGLHYEQYF TGCGCCAGCAGCCTCTCCGTGGGACTCCACTACGAGCAGTACTTC
TRBJ1-1 . TRBD1 TRBV15 CATSTDRSRGKTEAFF TGTGCCACCAGCACAGACCGGTCCAGGGGGAAAACTGAAGCTTTCTTT
TRBJ2-7 . . TRBV19 CASIGRSDDTQFKNEQYF TGTGCCAGTATCGGACGTAGCGACGACACCCAATTCAAAAACGAGCAGTACTTC
TRBJ2-3 . . TRBV2 CASSVTEGGGSPSTDTQYF TGTGCCAGCAGTGTTACAGAGGGGGGGGGTTCTCCTAGCACAGATACGCAGTATTTT
TRBJ1-3 . . TRBV4-1 CASSQGAGNTIYF TGCGCCAGCAGCCAAGGAGCGGGAAACACCATATATTTT
TRBJ1-4 . . TRBV25-1 CASGNRATNEKLFF TGTGCCAGCGGTAATCGAGCAACTAATGAAAAACTGTTTTTT
TRBJ2-7 . TRBD2 TRBV10-3 CAISERGLAGDEQYF TGTGCCATCAGTGAGAGGGGACTAGCGGGGGACGAGCAGTACTTC
TRBJ2-7 few . TRBV4-2 CASSQEGTGSYEQYF TGTGCCAGCAGCCAAGAGGGAACAGGGTCCTACGAGCAGTACTTC
TRBJ2-1 few TRBD2 TRBV28 CASSLLAGGGYNEQFF TGTGCCAGCAGTTTATTGGCGGGAGGGGGCTACAATGAGCAGTTCTTC
TRBJ2-7 . TRBD1 TRBV5-1 CASSFTQGARYEQYF TGCGCCAGCAGCTTTACACAGGGGGCGCGGTACGAGCAGTACTTC
TRBJ2-3 . TRBD2 TRBV5-1 CASSLPIAGESDTQYF TGCGCCAGCAGCCTCCCTATAGCGGGGGAGTCAGATACGCAGTATTTT
TRBJ2-7 few TRBD1 TRBV10-3 CAFGTGGSYEQYF TGTGCCTTCGGGACAGGGGGAAGTTACGAGCAGTACTTC
TRBJ2-5 . TRBD1 TRBV15 CATRTGQGQETQYF TGTGCCACCAGGACGGGACAGGGGCAAGAGACCCAGTACTTC
TRBJ2-6 . . TRBV7-6 CASSLYSGANVLTF TGTGCCAGCAGCCTCTACTCTGGGGCCAACGTCCTGACTTTC
TRBJ1-1 . . TRBV30 CAWSVGGEAFF TGTGCCTGGAGTGTAGGGGGTGAAGCTTTCTTT
TRBJ2-3 . . TRBV9 CASSEDRDYTDTQYF TGTGCCAGCAGCGAAGATCGGGATTACACAGATACGCAGTATTTT
TRBJ2-2 . TRBD1 TRBV5-4 CASSLAGTGDTGELFF TGTGCCAGCAGCTTGGCAGGGACAGGGGACACCGGGGAGCTGTTTTTT
TRBJ1-1 . . TRBV5-1 CASSLAVGATEAFF TGCGCCAGCAGCTTGGCCGTGGGGGCCACTGAAGCTTTCTTT
TRBJ1-5 . . TRBV19 CASSIATRQPQHF TGTGCCAGTAGTATAGCAACGAGGCAGCCCCAGCATTTT
TRBJ1-6 . . TRBV6-1 CASSEVLRGSPLHF TGTGCCAGCAGTGAGGTACTTCGTGGTTCACCCCTCCACTTT
TRBJ2-6 . . TRBV28 CASSHPGQGYSGANVLTF TGTGCCAGCAGTCATCCGGGACAAGGATACTCTGGGGCCAACGTCCTGACTTTC
TRBJ2-3 . . TRBV4-2 CASSQEQLGGSTDTQYF TGTGCCAGCAGCCAAGAACAACTAGGCGGTAGCACAGATACGCAGTATTTT
TRBJ2-7 . TRBD1 TRBV13 CASSHSRRDRYEQYF TGTGCCAGCAGCCACTCACGCCGGGACAGATACGAGCAGTACTTC
TRBJ2-1 . TRBD2 TRBV27 CASSSLAALSSYNEQFF TGTGCCAGCAGTTCACTAGCGGCGTTAAGCTCCTACAATGAGCAGTTCTTC
TRBJ1-5 few TRBD1 TRBV6-1 CASSEDRGSQPQHF TGTGCCAGCAGTGAGGACAGGGGTTCTCAGCCCCAGCATTTT
TRBJ1-1 . . TRBV5-1 CASSLAVGGTVNTEAFF TGCGCCAGCAGCTTGGCCGTGGGCGGGACGGTGAACACTGAAGCTTTCTTT
TRBJ1-3 . . TRBV7-2 CASSSPGGNTIYF TGTGCCAGCAGCTCCCCGGGTGGAAACACCATATATTTT
TRBJ2-7 . TRBD1 TRBV19 CASSHRGPYEQYF TGTGCCAGTAGTCACAGGGGTCCCTACGAGCAGTACTTC
TRBJ1-2 few . TRBV28 CASSSSVPQQGYTF TGTGCCAGCAGTTCGTCGGTTCCCCAACAGGGCTACACCTTC
TRBJ2-3 few TRBD2 TRBV29-1 CSVTDIAGKTHYTDTQYF TGCAGCGTGACCGATATAGCGGGGAAGACCCATTACACAGATACGCAGTATTTT
TRBJ1-1 . . TRBV5-1 CASSLRGGTEAFF TGCGCCAGCAGCTTACGAGGGGGTACTGAAGCTTTCTTT
TRBJ2-5 . TRBD1 TRBV18 CASSPRDRQETQYF TGTGCCAGCTCACCACGGGACAGGCAAGAGACCCAGTACTTC
TRBJ2-2 few TRBD1 TRBV4-1 CASSQDWTGSTGELFF TGCGCCAGCAGCCAAGATTGGACAGGGTCCACCGGGGAGCTGTTTTTT
TRBJ2-7 . . TRBV11-2 CASSLDYSGAWYEQYF TGTGCCAGCAGCTTAGATTATTCAGGGGCTTGGTACGAGCAGTACTTC
TRBJ1-1 . . TRBV2 CASSAGPFEAFF TGTGCCAGCAGTGCAGGGCCCTTTGAAGCTTTCTTT
TRBJ2-7 . TRBD1 TRBV18 CASSPRAGGYEQYF TGTGCCAGCTCACCACGGGCAGGGGGCTACGAGCAGTACTTC
TRBJ2-1 few TRBD2 TRBV13 CASSSRRLAGAHNEQFF TGTGCCAGCAGCTCCCGACGACTAGCGGGAGCCCACAATGAGCAGTTCTTC
TRBJ2-1 . TRBD1 TRBV14 CASSQARDRGFSVSYNEQFF TGTGCCAGCAGCCAAGCCAGGGACAGGGGTTTTAGCGTCTCCTACAATGAGCAGTTCTTC
TRBJ2-2 few . TRBV7-9 CASSLARSATGELFF TGTGCCAGCAGCTTAGCGAGGTCGGCCACCGGGGAGCTGTTTTTT
TRBJ2-5 . TRBD1 TRBV5-1 CASSLMPGGEETQYF TGCGCCAGCAGCTTGATGCCAGGGGGCGAAGAGACCCAGTACTTC
TRBJ1-4 . . TRBV2 CASSTPFGSEKLFF TGTGCCAGCAGTACCCCGTTTGGGAGTGAAAAACTGTTTTTT
TRBJ2-7 . TRBD2 TRBV11-3 CASSLTGLAAYEQYF TGTGCCAGCAGCCTAACGGGACTAGCGGCCTACGAGCAGTACTTC
TRBJ2-3 . . TRBV27 CASSTRVGGSTDTQYF TGCGCCAGCAGTACTAGGGTCGGCGGATCCACAGATACGCAGTATTTT
TRBJ2-1 . . TRBV2 CASSDPLEGEQFF TGTGCCAGCAGTGATCCCCTTGAGGGTGAGCAGTTCTTC
TRBJ2-5 . TRBD2 TRBV7-2 CASSSGLAGYQETQYF TGTGCCAGCAGCTCAGGACTAGCGGGGTACCAAGAGACCCAGTACTTC
TRBJ1-2 once . TRBV7-2 CASSLGREANYGYTF TGTGCCAGCAGCTTAGGCCGGGAAGCTAACTATGGCTACACCTTC
TRBJ1-1 . TRBD1 TRBV6-1 CASRTGGAYTEAFF TGTGCCAGCAGGACAGGGGGCGCCTACACTGAAGCTTTCTTT
TRBJ2-7 . . TRBV2 CASRSRTSSYEQYF TGTGCCAGCAGAAGCAGGACAAGTTCCTACGAGCAGTACTTC
TRBJ2-7 . TRBD1 TRBV7-9 CASSHTGDEQYF TGTGCCAGCAGTCATACAGGGGACGAGCAGTACTTC
TRBJ1-1 . . TRBV6-5 CASSERGSLEAFF TGTGCCAGCAGTGAACGTGGCAGTCTTGAAGCTTTCTTT
TRBJ2-2 . . TRBV7-7 CASSFLDTGELFF TGTGCCAGCAGCTTTCTAGACACCGGGGAGCTGTTTTTT
TRBJ2-3 few . TRBV7-2 CASTKGATDTQYF TGTGCCAGCACCAAAGGGGCAACAGATACGCAGTATTTT
TRBJ2-7 . . TRBV11-3 CASSLAGRTVYDQYF TGTGCCAGCAGCTTAGCGGGTCGGACAGTTTATGATCAGTACTTC
TRBJ2-7 . TRBD1 TRBV11-3 CASSLVNRGEQYF TGTGCCAGCAGCTTAGTTAACAGGGGCGAGCAGTACTTC
TRBJ1-6 . TRBD1 TRBV19 CASSVTTQGASPLHF TGTGCCAGTAGTGTAACTACACAGGGGGCTTCACCCCTCCACTTT